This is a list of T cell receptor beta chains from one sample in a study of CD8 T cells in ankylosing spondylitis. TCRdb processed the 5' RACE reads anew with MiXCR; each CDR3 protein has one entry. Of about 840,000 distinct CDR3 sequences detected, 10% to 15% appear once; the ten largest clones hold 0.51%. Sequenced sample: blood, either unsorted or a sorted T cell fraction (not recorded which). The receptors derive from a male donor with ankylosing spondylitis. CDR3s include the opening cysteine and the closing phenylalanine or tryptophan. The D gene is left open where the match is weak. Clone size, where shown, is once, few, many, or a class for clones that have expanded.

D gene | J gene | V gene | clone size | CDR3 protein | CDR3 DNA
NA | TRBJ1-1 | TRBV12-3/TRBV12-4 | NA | CASRDLRGLSEAFF | TGTGCCAGCAGAGACCTCCGGGGACTCTCAGAAGCTTTCTTT
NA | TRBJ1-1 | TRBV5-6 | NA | CASSKRMNTEAFF | TGTGCCAGCAGCAAAAGGATGAACACTGAAGCTTTCTTT
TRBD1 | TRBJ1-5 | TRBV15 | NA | CATSRDWGQSTRINQPQHF | TGTGCCACCAGCAGAGATTGGGGACAGTCAACCAGAATCAATCAGCCCCAGCATTTT
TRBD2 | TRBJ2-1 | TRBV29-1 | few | CSATGTSRNNEQFF | TGCAGCGCGACCGGGACTAGCCGAAACAATGAGCAGTTCTTC
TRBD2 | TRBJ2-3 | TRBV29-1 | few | CSAELAPDPTDTQYF | TGCAGCGCCGAACTAGCGCCCGACCCCACAGATACGCAGTATTTT
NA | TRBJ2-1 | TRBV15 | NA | CATSRDRPWEQFF | TGTGCCACCAGCAGAGATAGGCCCTGGGAGCAGTTCTTC
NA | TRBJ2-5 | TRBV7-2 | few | CASSWLIALRPAYF | TGTGCCAGCAGCTGGCTCATCGCCCTAAGGCCCGCGTACTTC
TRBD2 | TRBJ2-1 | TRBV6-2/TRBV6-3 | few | CASSYPTSGSVFF | TGTGCCAGCAGTTATCCGACTAGCGGGAGCGTGTTCTTC
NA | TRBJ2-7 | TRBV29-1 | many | CSVEDPYAEGMEVYF | TGCAGCGTTGAAGATCCCTACGCGGAGGGAATGGAGGTCTACTTC
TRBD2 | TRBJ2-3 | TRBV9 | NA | CASSVGTSLHTQYF | TGTGCCAGCAGCGTAGGGACTAGTCTACATACGCAGTATTTT